A single sample is the source of the 6 T cell receptor beta chains below, sequenced in a study of blood T cells in healthy people across ages. Through a sample-barcoded 5' primer and a J-beta primer mix, a second PCR was run for about 6 to 11 cycles. One entry per CDR3 protein results from TCRdb running MiXCR on the 5' RACE reads. The profile shows some 1.5 million distinct CDR3 sequences, 25% to 30% of them singletons. The sequenced sample was blood. The origin of the receptors is a woman between 25 and 40 years old in good health.

The J gene is TRBJ2-4, the V gene TRBV29-1, with D perhaps TRBD2 (5 bases). The CDR3 contains 13 residues. Between the trimmed V and J ends, which lost 6 bases and 3 bases, there was a span of 12 bases. Germline V gives CDR1 SQVTM, CDR2 ANQGSEA. The CDR3 region is CSVLLEDKNIQYF. CDR3 coding DNA: TGCAGCGTCCTTTTGGAGGACAAAAACATTCAGTACTTC.

In its sample, this clonotype was seen many times. This chain joins TRBV4-1 and TRBJ1-1; D not resolved. Trimming cost V 7 bases and J 3 bases, with 12 bases left between them. Per the germline V gene, CDR1 is MGHRA and CDR2 is YSYEKL. CDR3 length: 13 residues. CDR3 sequence reads: CASNHRGDTEAFF. The CDR3, as DNA: TGCGCCAGCAATCATCGGGGTGACACTGAAGCTTTCTTT.

The gene calls are TRBV20-1 and TRBJ2-1; the D gene is possibly TRBD1 (7 bases). CDR3 length equals 12 residues. Germline V gene sequence: CDR1 DFQATT, CDR2 SNEGSKA (reference sequence). The V gene lost 6 bases and the J gene lost 15 bases, with 21 bases spanning the gap. The CDR3 here is CSASPRGERAFF. The CDR3 nucleotides are TGCAGTGCCTCCCCCAGGGGGGAAAGGGCGTTCTTC.

Ten or more counts support this clonotype. The V and J genes are TRBV6-5 and TRBJ1-2, with D maybe TRBD1 (5 bases). V was cut by 4 bases and J by 7 bases, with 19 bases left in between. Germline V CDR1 and CDR2: MNHEY, SVGAGI. The CDR3 length is 15 residues. The CDR3 reads CASSWRGTASAGYTF. The DNA of the CDR3 is TGTGCCAGCAGTTGGCGGGGGACCGCTAGTGCTGGCTACACCTTC.

This clonotype came up a few times. A junction end diverges from the germline sequence, so it may reflect a read error. The V gene is TRBV6-5, the J gene TRBJ1-5, with no clear D. This CDR3 has 15 residues. In germline, CDR1 is MNHEY, CDR2 SVGAGI. The chain's CDR3 is CASSRTDASSQPQHF. DNA for the CDR3: TGTGCCAGCAGTAGGACGGACGCTAGCAGTCAGCCCCAGCATTTT.

The chain recombines TRBV20-1 with TRBJ2-1, with TRBD2 matching over 11 bases. Trimming took 1 base from V and 7 from J; bases not matched to a gene: 3. Germline-derived CDR1 and CDR2 are DFQATT and SNEGSKA (reference sequence). There are 14 residues in the CDR3. CDR3 sequence: CSARVAGGTNEQFF. CDR3 nucleotides: TGCAGTGCTAGAGTAGCGGGGGGGACGAATGAGCAGTTCTTC.